This T cell receptor (beta chain) comes out of a study of CD8+ T cells in alopecia areata. This clone was found a few times. The treatment here: oral pan-JAK inhibitor, 5-10 mg twice daily. Following RNA extraction, reverse transcription yielded cDNA that acted as the sequencing template. The assay was immunoSEQ multiplex PCR, and TCRdb's table has in-frame clones only and misses some. The sample contains about 200,000 clones, 55% to 70% of which appear only once. The CDR3 consists of 16 residues. Germline values: CDR1 SGHTA, CDR2 FQGNSA. The V segment lost 5 bases and the J segment 0 bases; nucleotides outside the gene matches: 9.

The sample in question was CD4+ T cells sorted from blood, obtained at week 4, from a patient treated with tofacitinib. This TCR came from a human donor with alopecia areata. The gene calls are TRBV7-2 and TRBJ2-7; TRBD2 aligns across 8 bases. CDR3 protein: CASSRRGGGLSYEQYF. The CDR3 DNA is TGTGCCAGCAGCCGCCGGGGCGGGGGGCTCTCCTACGAGCAGTACTTC.